This entry concerns a single TCR beta chain. The data stem from a study of identical twins. A universal primer site arose from template switching, and cDNA bore unique molecular identifiers. TCRdb passed the 5' RACE reads through MiXCR, listing each CDR3 protein once. The data contain about 720,000 distinct CDR3 sequences, 15% to 20% of them singletons. The V and J ends lost 0 bases and 4 bases respectively, with 16 bases between them. CDR1 is SGHAT, CDR2 FQNNGV, per germline. The CDR3 extends over 17 amino acids. This sample was also put to use in a study of T cells expressing NK-cell markers. Turning to that study: Investigators obtained TCR beta repertoires from sorted CD3+CD56+NKG2C+, CD3+CD56+NKG2C- and CD3+CD56-NKG2C+ T cells. There were a handful of donors in whom these clonotypes also led the CD3+CD56-NKG2C+ fraction. It was still unclear whether expanded NKG2C+ T cell clones were HCMV specific.

The sequencing sample was made of PBMCs. The chain links TRBV11-2 to TRBJ2-1; tentative D call: TRBD2 (5 bases). The source of this sequence is a woman aged 18-29 years in good health. The CDR3 protein is CASSLDPPSGPYNEQFF. The DNA of the CDR3 is TGTGCCAGCAGCTTAGACCCCCCGAGCGGCCCATACAATGAGCAGTTCTTC.